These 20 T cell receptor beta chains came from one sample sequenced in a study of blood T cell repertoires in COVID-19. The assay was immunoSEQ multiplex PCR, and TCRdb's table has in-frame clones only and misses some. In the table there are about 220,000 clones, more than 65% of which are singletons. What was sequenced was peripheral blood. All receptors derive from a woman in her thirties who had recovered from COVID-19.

CDR3 sequence: CASSRQQGFKTQYF. The DNA for the CDR3 is TGTGCCAGCAGCCGCCAGCAGGGGTTCAAGACCCAGTACTTC. The genes are TRBV3-1 (or the pseudogene TRBV3-2) and TRBJ2-5, with D tentatively TRBD1 (6 bases). Per the germline V gene, CDR1 is LGHDT and CDR2 is YNNKEL (reference sequence). V gave up 4 bases and J gave up 6 bases, with 15 bases separating them. This CDR3 has 14 amino acids.

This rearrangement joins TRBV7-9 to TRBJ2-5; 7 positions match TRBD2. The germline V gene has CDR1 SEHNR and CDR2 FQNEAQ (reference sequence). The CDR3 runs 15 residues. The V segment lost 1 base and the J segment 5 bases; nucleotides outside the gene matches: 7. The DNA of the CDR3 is TGTGCCAGCAGCTTAGTGTCGGGGGGATGGGAGACCCAGTACTTC. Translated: CASSLVSGGWETQYF.

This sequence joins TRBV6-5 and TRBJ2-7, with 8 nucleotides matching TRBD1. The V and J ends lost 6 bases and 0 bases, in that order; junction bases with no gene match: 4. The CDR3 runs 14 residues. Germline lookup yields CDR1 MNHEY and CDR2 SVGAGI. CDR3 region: CASSLRGHSYEQYF. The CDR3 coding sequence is TGTGCCAGCAGCCTCAGGGGGCACTCCTACGAGCAGTACTTC.

CDR3 amino acids: CASSFRGRDEQYF. DNA for the CDR3: TGTGCCAGCAGTTTCAGGGGTAGGGACGAGCAGTACTTC. The chain couples TRBV28 to TRBJ2-7; weak D call: TRBD1 (6 bases). The germline V gene has CDR1 MDHEN and CDR2 SYDVKM. The CDR3 totals 13 residues. The V end was cut by 3 bases, the J end by 5 bases, with 11 bases between.

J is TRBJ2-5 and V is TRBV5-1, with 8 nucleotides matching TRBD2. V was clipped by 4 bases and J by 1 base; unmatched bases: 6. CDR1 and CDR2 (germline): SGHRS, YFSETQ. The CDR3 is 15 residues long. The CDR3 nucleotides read TGCGCCAGCAGCCCCCAGCGGGGGACCCAAGAGACCCAGTACTTC. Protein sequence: CASSPQRGTQETQYF.

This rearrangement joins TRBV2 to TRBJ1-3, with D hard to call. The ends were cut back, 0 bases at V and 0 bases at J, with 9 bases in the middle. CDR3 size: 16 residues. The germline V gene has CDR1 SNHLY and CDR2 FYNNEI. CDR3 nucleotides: TGTGCCAGCAGTGAAGCGCCGGGAGACTCTGGAAACACCATATATTTT. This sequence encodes CASSEAPGDSGNTIYF. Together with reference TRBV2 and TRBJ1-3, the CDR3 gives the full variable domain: EPEVTQTPSHQVTQMGQEVILRCVPISNHLYFYWYRQILGQKVEFLVSFYNNEISEKSEIFDDQFSVERPDGSNFTLKIRSTKLEDSAMYFCASSEAPGDSGNTIYFGEGSWLTVV.

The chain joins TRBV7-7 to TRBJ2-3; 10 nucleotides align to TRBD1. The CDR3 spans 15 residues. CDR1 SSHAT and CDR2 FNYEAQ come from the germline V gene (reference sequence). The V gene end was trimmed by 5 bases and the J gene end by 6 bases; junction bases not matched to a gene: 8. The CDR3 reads CASSPGTGESDTQYF. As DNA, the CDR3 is TGTGCCAGCAGCCCCGGGACAGGGGAAAGTGATACGCAGTATTTT.

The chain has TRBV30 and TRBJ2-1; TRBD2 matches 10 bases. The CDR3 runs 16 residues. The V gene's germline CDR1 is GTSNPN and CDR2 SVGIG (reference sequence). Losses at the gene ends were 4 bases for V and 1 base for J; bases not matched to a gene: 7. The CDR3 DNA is TGTGCCTGGACCGCAGGGACTAGCGTGTCCTACAATGAGCAGTTCTTC. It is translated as CAWTAGTSVSYNEQFF.

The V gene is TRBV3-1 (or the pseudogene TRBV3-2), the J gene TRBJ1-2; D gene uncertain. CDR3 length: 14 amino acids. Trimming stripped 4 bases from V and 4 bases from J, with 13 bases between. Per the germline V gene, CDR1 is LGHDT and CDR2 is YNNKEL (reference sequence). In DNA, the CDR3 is TGTGCCAGCAGCCCACTCCGGGAAGTCTATGGCTACACCTTC. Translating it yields CASSPLREVYGYTF.

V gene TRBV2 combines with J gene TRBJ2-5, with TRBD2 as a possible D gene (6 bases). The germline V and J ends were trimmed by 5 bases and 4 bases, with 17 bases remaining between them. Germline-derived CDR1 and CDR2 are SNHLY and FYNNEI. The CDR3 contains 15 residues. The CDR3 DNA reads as TGTGCCAGCAGTCCCCCCTCGGTGGGGGGAGAGACCCAGTACTTC. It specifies CASSPPSVGGETQYF.

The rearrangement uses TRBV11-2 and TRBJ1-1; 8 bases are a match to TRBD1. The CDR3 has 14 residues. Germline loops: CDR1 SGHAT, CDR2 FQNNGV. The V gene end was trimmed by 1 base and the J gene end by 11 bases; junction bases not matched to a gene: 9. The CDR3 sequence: CASSLVGTGGVAFF. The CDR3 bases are TGTGCCAGCAGCTTAGTTGGGACAGGCGGAGTGGCTTTCTTT.

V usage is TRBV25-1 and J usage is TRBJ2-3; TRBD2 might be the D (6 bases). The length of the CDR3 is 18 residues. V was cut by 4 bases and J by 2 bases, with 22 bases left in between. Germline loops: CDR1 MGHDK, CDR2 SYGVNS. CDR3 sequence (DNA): TGTGCCAGCAGTGCAGGAACTAGCCACCCCCGAGACACAGATACGCAGTATTTT. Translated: CASSAGTSHPRDTDTQYF.

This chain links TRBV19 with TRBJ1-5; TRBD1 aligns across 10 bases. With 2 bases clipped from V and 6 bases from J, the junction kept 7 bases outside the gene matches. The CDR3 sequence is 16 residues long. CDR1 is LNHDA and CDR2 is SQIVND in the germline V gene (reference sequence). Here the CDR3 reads CASSISGTGVVQPQHF. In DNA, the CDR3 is TGTGCCAGTAGTATATCGGGGACAGGGGTAGTTCAGCCCCAGCATTTT. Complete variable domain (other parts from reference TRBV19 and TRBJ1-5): DGGITQSPKYLFRKEGQNVTLSCEQNLNHDAMYWYRQDPGQGLRLIYYSQIVNDFQKGDIAEGYSVSREKKESFPLTVTSAQKNPTAFYLCASSISGTGVVQPQHFGDGTRLSIL.

CDR3 loop: CATPVRRRGEKLFF. The CDR3 region has the DNA TGTGCCACTCCAGTTCGGCGTCGGGGTGAAAAACTGTTTTTT. The chain links TRBV27 to TRBJ1-4; D uncertain. Trimming stripped 10 bases from V and 7 bases from J, with 19 bases between. The length of the CDR3 is 14 residues. From germline, CDR1 is MNHEY and CDR2 SMNVEV (reference sequence).

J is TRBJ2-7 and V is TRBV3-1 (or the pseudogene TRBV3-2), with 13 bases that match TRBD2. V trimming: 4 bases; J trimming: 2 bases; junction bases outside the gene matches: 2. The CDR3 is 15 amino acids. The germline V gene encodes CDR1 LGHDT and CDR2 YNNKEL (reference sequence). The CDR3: CASSLGLAGAYEQYF. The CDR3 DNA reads TGTGCCAGCAGCCTCGGACTAGCGGGGGCCTACGAGCAGTACTTC.

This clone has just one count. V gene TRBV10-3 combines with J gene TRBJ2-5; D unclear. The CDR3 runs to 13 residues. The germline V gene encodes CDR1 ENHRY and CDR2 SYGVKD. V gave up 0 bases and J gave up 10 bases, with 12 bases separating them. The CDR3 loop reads CAISESEQSIQYF. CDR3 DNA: TGTGCCATCAGTGAGTCTGAACAGTCCATCCAGTACTTC.

Here the CDR3 reads CASSFGTGGNYGYTF. The CDR3 DNA reads as TGTGCCAGCAGCTTCGGGACAGGGGGCAACTATGGCTACACCTTC. The V gene is TRBV7-2, the J gene TRBJ1-2; 12 bases fit TRBD1. CDR1 and CDR2 (germline): SGHTA, FQGNSA. CDR3 size: 15 residues. J gave up 2 bases and V 3 bases, and 1 base lay outside the gene matches.

CDR3 nucleotide sequence: TGTGCCAGCAGCCCGACCCCGGGAGGGACAGATACGCAGTATTTT. It encodes CASSPTPGGTDTQYF. The chain joins TRBV7-3 to TRBJ2-3, with 8 bases lining up with TRBD2. V lost 5 bases to trimming and J lost 3 bases; unmatched junction nucleotides: 7. Germline assignment: CDR1 SGHTA and CDR2 FQGTGA. The CDR3 runs 15 residues. The full variable domain, its missing parts supplied by reference TRBV7-3 and TRBJ2-3, is GAGVSQTPSNKVTEKGKYVELRCDPISGHTALYWYRQSLGQGPEFLIYFQGTGAADDSGLPNDRFFAVRPEGSVSTLKIQRTERGDSAVYLCASSPTPGGTDTQYFGPGTRLTVL.

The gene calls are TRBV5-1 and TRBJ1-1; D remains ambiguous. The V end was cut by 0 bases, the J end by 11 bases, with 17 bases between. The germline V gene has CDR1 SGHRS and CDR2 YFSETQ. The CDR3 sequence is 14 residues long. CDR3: CASSLEWTDRGAFF. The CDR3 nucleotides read TGCGCCAGCAGCTTGGAATGGACCGACCGCGGGGCTTTCTTT.

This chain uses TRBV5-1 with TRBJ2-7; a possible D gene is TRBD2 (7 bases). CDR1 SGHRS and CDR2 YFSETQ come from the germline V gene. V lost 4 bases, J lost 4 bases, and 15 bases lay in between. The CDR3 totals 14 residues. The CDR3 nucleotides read TGCGCCAGCAGCCCCGGACAGCGGGGATACGAGCAGTACTTC. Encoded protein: CASSPGQRGYEQYF.